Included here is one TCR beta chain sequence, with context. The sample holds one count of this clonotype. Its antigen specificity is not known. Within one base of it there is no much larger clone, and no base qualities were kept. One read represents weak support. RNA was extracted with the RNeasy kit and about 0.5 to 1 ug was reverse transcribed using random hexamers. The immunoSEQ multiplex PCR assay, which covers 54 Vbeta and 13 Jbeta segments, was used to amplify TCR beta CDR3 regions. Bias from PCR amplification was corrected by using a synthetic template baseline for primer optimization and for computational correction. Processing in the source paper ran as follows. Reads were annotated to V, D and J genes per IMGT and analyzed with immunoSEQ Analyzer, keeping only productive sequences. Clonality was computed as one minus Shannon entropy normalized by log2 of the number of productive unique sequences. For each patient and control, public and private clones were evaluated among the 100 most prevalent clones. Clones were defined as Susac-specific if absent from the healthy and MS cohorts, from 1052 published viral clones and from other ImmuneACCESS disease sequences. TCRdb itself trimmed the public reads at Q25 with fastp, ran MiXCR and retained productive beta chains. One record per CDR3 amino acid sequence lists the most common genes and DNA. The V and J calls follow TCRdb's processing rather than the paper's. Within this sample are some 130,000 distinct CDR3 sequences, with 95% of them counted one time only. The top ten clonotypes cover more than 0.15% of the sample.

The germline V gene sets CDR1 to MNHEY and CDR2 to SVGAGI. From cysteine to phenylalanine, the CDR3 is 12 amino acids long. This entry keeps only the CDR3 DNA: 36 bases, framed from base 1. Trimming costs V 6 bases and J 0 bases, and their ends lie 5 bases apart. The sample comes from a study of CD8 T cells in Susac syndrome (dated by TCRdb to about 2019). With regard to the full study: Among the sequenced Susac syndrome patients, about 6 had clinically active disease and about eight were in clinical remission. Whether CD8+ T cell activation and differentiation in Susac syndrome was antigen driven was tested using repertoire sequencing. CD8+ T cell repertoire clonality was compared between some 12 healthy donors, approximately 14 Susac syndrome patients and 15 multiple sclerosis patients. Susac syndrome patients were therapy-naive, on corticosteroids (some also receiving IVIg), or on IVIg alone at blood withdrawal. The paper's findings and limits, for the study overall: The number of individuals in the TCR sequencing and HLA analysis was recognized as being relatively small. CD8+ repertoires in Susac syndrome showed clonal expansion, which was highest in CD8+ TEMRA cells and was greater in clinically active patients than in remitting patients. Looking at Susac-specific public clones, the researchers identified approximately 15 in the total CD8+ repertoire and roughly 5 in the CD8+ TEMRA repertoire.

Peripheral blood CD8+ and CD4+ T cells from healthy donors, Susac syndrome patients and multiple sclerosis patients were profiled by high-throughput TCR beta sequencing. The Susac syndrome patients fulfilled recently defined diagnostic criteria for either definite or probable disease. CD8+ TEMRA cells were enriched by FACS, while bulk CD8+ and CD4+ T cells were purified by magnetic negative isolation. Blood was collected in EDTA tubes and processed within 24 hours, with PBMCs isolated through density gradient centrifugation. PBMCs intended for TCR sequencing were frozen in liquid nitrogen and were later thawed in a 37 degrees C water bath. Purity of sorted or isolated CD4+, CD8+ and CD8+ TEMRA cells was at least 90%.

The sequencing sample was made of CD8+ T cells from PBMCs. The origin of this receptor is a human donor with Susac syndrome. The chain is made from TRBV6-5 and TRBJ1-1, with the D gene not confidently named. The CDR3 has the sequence CASRNMNTEAFF. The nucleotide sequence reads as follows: TGTGCCAGCAGAAACATGAACACTGAAGCTTTCTTT.